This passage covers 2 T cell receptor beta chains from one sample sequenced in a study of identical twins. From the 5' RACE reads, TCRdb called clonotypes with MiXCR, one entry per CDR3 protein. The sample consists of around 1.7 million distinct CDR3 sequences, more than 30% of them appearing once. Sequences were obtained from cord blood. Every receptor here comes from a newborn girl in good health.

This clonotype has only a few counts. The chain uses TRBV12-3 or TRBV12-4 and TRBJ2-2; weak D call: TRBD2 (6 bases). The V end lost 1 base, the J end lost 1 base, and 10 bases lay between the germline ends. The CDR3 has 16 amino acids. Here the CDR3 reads CASSLERDWNTGELFF. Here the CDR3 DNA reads TGTGCCAGCAGTTTAGAACGGGACTGGAACACCGGGGAGCTGTTTTTT.

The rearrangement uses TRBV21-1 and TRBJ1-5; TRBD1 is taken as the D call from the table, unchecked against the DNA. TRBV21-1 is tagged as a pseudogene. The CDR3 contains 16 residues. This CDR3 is CASSKRAGGWNQPQHF. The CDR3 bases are TGTGCCAGCAGCAAACGGGCAGGGGGGTGGAATCAGCCCCAGCATTTT.